These 24 T cell receptor beta chains came from one sample sequenced in a study of T cell changes during pregnancy in multiple sclerosis. Produced via immunoSEQ multiplex PCR; TCRdb's table is partial and in-frame only. The table shows tens of thousands of clones, with over 85% occurring only once. The sample in question was peripheral blood, obtained in the first trimester of pregnancy. These receptors all stem from a female donor with multiple sclerosis, enrolled in a pregnancy study.

The gene calls are TRBV27 and TRBJ2-7, with D tentatively TRBD1 (5 bases). The CDR3 has 13 residues. The germline CDR1 and CDR2 sequences are MNHEY and SMNVEV (reference sequence). V gave up 2 bases and J gave up 2 bases, with 7 bases separating them. DNA of the CDR3: TGTGCCAGCAGTTTAAAGGACACCTACGAGCAGTACTTC. Encoded protein: CASSLKDTYEQYF.

The rearrangement uses TRBV14 and TRBJ2-1; 9 positions agree with TRBD2. V lost 2 bases and J lost 6; bases outside the gene matches: 8. Germline CDR1 reads SGHDN; CDR2 reads FVKESK. CDR3 length equals 16 residues. CDR3 protein: CASSQSGRNKRNEQFF. The CDR3 DNA reads as TGTGCCAGCAGCCAAAGCGGGAGGAATAAGCGCAATGAGCAGTTCTTC. The whole variable domain, filled in from reference TRBV14 and TRBJ2-1, reads EAGVTQFPSHSVIEKGQTVTLRCDPISGHDNLYWYRRVMGKEIKFLLHFVKESKQDESGMPNNRFLAERTGGTYSTLKVQPAELEDSGVYFCASSQSGRNKRNEQFFGPGTRLTVL.

This clone showed up just a few times. The chain recombines TRBV27 with TRBJ2-7; the D is unclear. Germline lookup yields CDR1 MNHEY and CDR2 SMNVEV (reference sequence). CDR3 size: 13 residues. Trimming removed 3 bases at V and 1 base at J, with 7 bases between. This CDR3 reads CASSLVGSYEQYF. The CDR3 bases are TGTGCCAGCAGTTTGGTCGGGTCCTACGAGCAGTACTTC.

The V gene is TRBV2, the J gene TRBJ1-6; 7 bases fit TRBD1. CDR1 is SNHLY and CDR2 is FYNNEI in the germline V gene. V was clipped by 6 bases and J by 7 bases; unmatched bases: 18. The CDR3 totals 18 residues. In DNA form, the CDR3 reads TGTGCCAGCAGAGCACCGGGACAGAGTCCAAGCCGAAATTCACCCCTCCACTTT. It yields the protein CASRAPGQSPSRNSPLHF.

The V gene is TRBV6-6, the J gene TRBJ1-5; D perhaps matches TRBD1 (5 bases). The CDR3 loop spans 14 amino acids. Trimming shortened V by 6 bases and J by 5 bases, and 14 bases separated the two germline ends. Germline V gives CDR1 MNHNY, CDR2 SVGAGI (reference sequence). The CDR3 region is CASSPTTEDQPQHF. The DNA of the CDR3 is TGTGCCAGCAGCCCGACGACAGAGGATCAGCCCCAGCATTTT.

This chain joins TRBV28 and TRBJ1-4, with 7 bases matching TRBD1. This CDR3 spans 14 amino acids. With V trimmed by 6 bases and J by 8 bases, 9 bases remained unmatched. CDR1 is MDHEN and CDR2 is SYDVKM in the germline V gene. Here the CDR3 DNA reads TGTGCCAGCAGACAACAGGGGATTGGGGAAAAACTGTTTTTT. Its protein is CASRQQGIGEKLFF.

This clone was recorded once. The chain links TRBV7-2 to TRBJ2-3, with a tentative D call TRBD2 (6 bases). CDR1 is SGHTA and CDR2 is FQGNSA in the germline V gene. V lost 6 bases, J lost 3 bases, and 13 bases lay in between. The CDR3 spans 14 residues. CDR3 sequence (DNA): TGTGCCAGCAGGCGATCCCGGGAGACAGATACGCAGTATTTT. Residues: CASRRSRETDTQYF.

CDR3 DNA sequence: TGCGCCAGCAGCTCGATACTAGCGGGGAATGAGCAGTTCTTC. Encoded protein: CASSSILAGNEQFF. The chain carries TRBV5-1 and TRBJ2-1; 10 nucleotides align to TRBD2. The CDR3 totals 14 residues. The V gene's germline CDR1 is SGHRS and CDR2 YFSETQ. J was trimmed by 7 bases and V by 3 bases; bases with no gene match: 4.

The V gene is TRBV29-1, the J gene TRBJ2-7; TRBD1 agrees at 9 bases. Germline V gene sequence: CDR1 SQVTM, CDR2 ANQGSEA. There are 12 residues in the CDR3. The V and J ends lost 7 bases and 3 bases, in that order; junction bases with no gene match: 4. The CDR3 reads CSAGGQGYEQYF. The CDR3 region has the DNA TGCAGCGCCGGGGGACAGGGCTACGAGCAGTACTTC.

The J gene is TRBJ2-7, the V gene TRBV27; 9 nucleotides agree with TRBD2. The CDR3 is 16 amino acids. The germline gives CDR1 MNHEY, CDR2 SMNVEV (reference sequence). V trimming: 3 bases; J trimming: 1 base; junction bases outside the gene matches: 7. The CDR3 reads CASSFRGLADSYEQYF. Here the CDR3 DNA reads TGTGCCAGCAGTTTTCGGGGACTAGCCGATTCCTACGAGCAGTACTTC.

Details on this clone: The identical CDR3 is also encoded by other nucleotide sequences in the sample. This chain links TRBV18 with TRBJ2-5; D ambiguous. This CDR3 has 12 amino acids. V was clipped by 2 bases and J by 5 bases, with 6 bases between them. Germline lookup yields CDR1 KGHSH and CDR2 LQKENI. CDR3 protein: CASSPKEETQYF. The DNA of the CDR3 is TGTGCCAGCTCACCAAAGGAGGAGACCCAGTACTTC.

This rearrangement joins TRBV2 to TRBJ1-1; no firm D call. Trimming removed 8 bases from V and 7 bases from J, with 11 bases in between. The CDR3 is made up of 11 amino acids. The V gene's germline CDR1 is SNHLY and CDR2 FYNNEI. CDR3 in amino acids: CASPKGVEAFF. The CDR3 DNA sequence: TGTGCCAGCCCCAAAGGAGTTGAAGCTTTCTTT.

This chain links TRBV27 with TRBJ2-1; 8 nucleotides agree with TRBD2. CDR3 size: 14 residues. The V gene's germline CDR1 is MNHEY and CDR2 SMNVEV (reference sequence). V lost 5 bases and J lost 4; bases outside the gene matches: 4. This chain's CDR3 is CASSNGGEYNEQFF. As DNA, the CDR3 is TGTGCCAGCAGTAACGGGGGGGAGTACAATGAGCAGTTCTTC.

The V gene is TRBV6-5, the J gene TRBJ1-5; possible D gene TRBD1, 5 bases. This CDR3 is built from 14 residues. Trimming shortened V by 1 base and J by 7 bases, and 11 bases separated the two germline ends. Per the germline V gene, CDR1 is MNHEY and CDR2 is SVGAGI. CDR3 sequence reads: CASSYLGAGQPQHF. CDR3 coding DNA: TGTGCCAGCAGTTACTTGGGCGCAGGGCAGCCCCAGCATTTT.

This clone was found a few times. This chain connects TRBV25-1 to TRBJ1-6; unclear D gene. The ends were cut back, 5 bases at V and 10 bases at J, with 15 bases in the middle. The V gene's germline CDR1 is MGHDK and CDR2 SYGVNS. CDR3 length: 14 residues. This CDR3 is CASSIRTSGSPLHF. As DNA, the CDR3 is TGTGCCAGCAGTATACGGACCTCGGGGTCACCCCTCCACTTT.

This clone appeared a few times. The rearrangement joins TRBV7-6 to TRBJ1-6; 7 nucleotides match TRBD1. The CDR3 is 14 residues long. Looked up from germline, CDR1 is SGHVS and CDR2 is FNYEAQ. The J segment lost 5 bases and the V segment lost 5 bases, leaving 3 bases of the junction unmatched. The CDR3 DNA reads TGTGCCAGCAGCCGACAGGGCAATAATTCACCCCTCCACTTT. This sequence encodes CASSRQGNNSPLHF.

This clone was detected only a few times. This chain joins TRBV20-1 and TRBJ1-1; possibly TRBD1 for D (6 bases). Germline lookup yields CDR1 DFQATT and CDR2 SNEGSKA (reference sequence). The CDR3 extends over 11 amino acids. CDR3 amino acids: CRTGLATEAFF. CDR3 DNA sequence: TGCAGAACAGGGTTGGCCACTGAAGCTTTCTTT.

The V gene is TRBV7-7, the J gene TRBJ2-2, with TRBD1 matching 8 bases. The CDR3 covers 16 residues. Trimming cost V 0 bases and J 5 bases; bases outside gene matches: 5. Germline CDR1 is SSHAT and CDR2 is FNYEAQ (reference sequence). The CDR3 here is CASSLAGTGGTGELFF. In DNA form, the CDR3 reads TGTGCCAGCAGCTTAGCGGGGACAGGAGGAACCGGGGAGCTGTTTTTT.

V usage is TRBV7-9 and J usage is TRBJ1-2; D is possibly TRBD1 (6 bases). The CDR3 runs to 16 residues. V dropped 5 bases and J dropped 4 bases, with 20 bases sitting between them. Looked up from germline, CDR1 is SEHNR and CDR2 is FQNEAQ (reference sequence). In DNA form, the CDR3 reads TGTGCCAGCAGCGCAAGTCACAGGGCACAGTCCTATGGCTACACCTTC. Translated: CASSASHRAQSYGYTF.

This sequence joins TRBV4-1 and TRBJ2-2, with 9 bases matching TRBD1. V shed 2 bases and J 4 bases; nucleotides not matched to a gene: 8. Germline assignment: CDR1 MGHRA and CDR2 YSYEKL. The CDR3 sequence is 17 residues long. CDR3 DNA sequence: TGCGCCAGCAGCCAACTTGCCGGGACAGGGCGCACCGGGGAGCTGTTTTTT. The encoded protein is CASSQLAGTGRTGELFF.

The chain joins TRBV29-1 to TRBJ2-3; 11 nucleotides line up with TRBD1. Germline lookup yields CDR1 SQVTM and CDR2 ANQGSEA. J was trimmed by 2 bases and V by 6 bases; bases with no gene match: 10. The CDR3 length is 16 residues. In DNA, the CDR3 is TGCAGCGTCACCTCCGGGACAGGGGGGCCCACAGATACGCAGTATTTT. Translated, it gives CSVTSGTGGPTDTQYF.

This clone was seen once. The CDR3, as DNA: TGCGCCAGCAGCCTCAAGCTAGGACTGAACACCGGGGAGCTGTTTTTT. Its translation: CASSLKLGLNTGELFF. The gene calls are TRBV4-1 and TRBJ2-2; D is possibly TRBD2 (5 bases). Trimming took 4 bases from V and 1 from J, leaving 13 bases between them. Germline lookup yields CDR1 MGHRA and CDR2 YSYEKL. The CDR3 is 16 residues long.

This clone was observed a few times. The chain employs TRBV5-1 and TRBJ1-2; TRBD1 aligns across 9 bases. The trim removed 4 bases at V and 6 bases at J, leaving 13 bases unmatched. The CDR3 runs 16 residues. Per germline, CDR1 SGHRS and CDR2 YFSETQ. CDR3 DNA: TGCGCCAGCAGCCCCCAACCGGGACAGGGATTCGATGGCTACACCTTC. It specifies CASSPQPGQGFDGYTF.

This chain uses TRBV7-2 with TRBJ2-7, with D maybe TRBD2 (7 bases). Germline V CDR1 and CDR2: SGHTA, FQGNSA. V gave up 1 base and J gave up 4 bases, with 14 bases separating them. This CDR3 region has 15 residues. CDR3 sequence (DNA): TGTGCCAGCAGCTTAGTGGCAGGGGAGGGTTACGAGCAGTACTTC. This sequence encodes CASSLVAGEGYEQYF. The complete variable domain, with remaining parts taken from reference TRBV7-2 and TRBJ2-7, reads GAGVSQSPSNKVTEKGKDVELRCDPISGHTALYWYRQSLGQGLEFLIYFQGNSAPDKSGLPSDRFSAERTGGSVSTLTIQRTQQEDSAVYLCASSLVAGEGYEQYFGPGTRLTVT.